Listed below are T cell receptor beta chains from one sample, sequenced in a study of blood T cell repertoires in COVID-19. Assay: immunoSEQ multiplex PCR; the TCRdb copy retains only in-frame clones and omits some. The repertoire holds over 55,000 clones, with roughly 79% as singletons. Sequencing was carried out using peripheral blood. These receptors came from a human donor in a cohort sampled during active COVID-19. CDR3s include the opening cysteine and the closing phenylalanine or tryptophan. Fields, in order: V gene, clone size, J gene, D gene, CDR3 protein, CDR3 DNA. A D gene is named only where the DNA matches it firmly. Rows give clone size only sometimes, using once, few, many, or a class for an expanded clone.

TRBV28	NA	TRBJ2-7	TRBD2	CASSFAGWTSGSYEQYF	TGTGCCAGCAGTTTCGCCGGGTGGACTAGCGGGAGCTACGAGCAGTACTTC
TRBV12-5	NA	TRBJ1-6	TRBD1	CASARTGVHSPLHF	TGTGCTAGTGCCCGGACAGGAGTTCATTCACCCCTCCACTTT
TRBV27	NA	TRBJ1-3	NA	CASSSRYSGNTIYF	TGTGCCAGCAGTTCTAGATACTCTGGAAACACCATATATTTT
TRBV19	NA	TRBJ1-5	NA	CASSITPYPNQPQHF	TGTGCCAGTAGTATAACCCCCTATCCCAATCAGCCCCAGCATTTT
TRBV5-1	once	TRBJ2-7	TRBD2	CASSLVASGNYEQYF	TGCGCCAGCAGCTTGGTGGCTAGCGGGAACTACGAGCAGTACTTC
TRBV7-8	NA	TRBJ2-6	NA	CASSFSRTVSSGANVLTF	TGTGCCAGCAGCTTCTCCCGGACAGTGAGCTCTGGGGCCAACGTCCTGACTTTC
TRBV19	NA	TRBJ1-5	NA	CASSGGAGASNQPQHF	TGTGCCAGTAGTGGTGGAGCAGGGGCTAGCAATCAGCCCCAGCATTTT
TRBV6-5	NA	TRBJ1-1	NA	CASTPGRMNTEAFF	TGTGCCAGCACCCCCGGCAGGATGAACACTGAAGCTTTCTTT
TRBV3-1/TRBV3-2	NA	TRBJ1-4	NA	CASSTRTPLGEKLFF	TGTGCCAGCAGCACCCGGACACCCCTGGGTGAAAAACTGTTTTTT
TRBV7-6	NA	TRBJ2-7	TRBD2	CASSLVSGGPYEQYF	TGTGCCAGCAGCTTAGTAAGCGGGGGACCCTACGAGCAGTACTTC
TRBV15	NA	TRBJ1-4	NA	CATSRDPAGTNEKLFF	TGTGCCACCAGCAGAGATCCGGCGGGCACTAATGAAAAACTGTTTTTT